A single sample is the source of the 29 T cell receptor beta chains below, sequenced in a study of blood T cell repertoires in COVID-19. Method: immunoSEQ multiplex PCR; TCRdb's copy keeps in-frame clones and lacks some. The sample carries about 420,000 clones, around nine tenths recorded once. The sample comprised peripheral blood. Receptor source: a man aged 18 to 29 with COVID-19, enrolled during active disease.

The chain has TRBV14 and TRBJ2-2; D possibly corresponds to TRBD1 (5 bases). CDR3 length: 14 residues. V was clipped by 4 bases and J by 6 bases, with 12 bases between them. From germline, CDR1 is SGHDN and CDR2 FVKESK. The CDR3 nucleotides are TGTGCCAGCAGCCCCAGACCAGGGCCCGGGGAGCTGTTTTTT. Its translation: CASSPRPGPGELFF.

The chain has TRBV6-1 and TRBJ1-6; D ambiguous. The CDR3 is 15 residues long. Germline CDR1 and CDR2: MNHNS and SASEGT. The V end was cut by 1 base, the J end by 6 bases, with 10 bases between. For the CDR3, the DNA is TGTGCCAGCAGTGAAGGTTCCCTCGTTAATTCACCCCTCCACTTT. This encodes CASSEGSLVNSPLHF.

The rearrangement uses TRBV6-6 and TRBJ2-6; 9 bases line up with TRBD1. Trimming at V came to 5 bases and at J to 1 base, leaving 6 bases not matched to a gene. In germline, CDR1 is MNHNY, CDR2 SVGAGI (reference sequence). CDR3 length: 17 residues. The CDR3: CASSPRTGVSGANVLTF. The CDR3 nucleotides are TGTGCCAGCAGTCCTCGGACAGGGGTGTCTGGGGCCAACGTCCTGACTTTC.

The genes are TRBV7-9 and TRBJ1-2; D is perhaps TRBD1 (6 bases). Looked up from germline, CDR1 is SEHNR and CDR2 is FQNEAQ (reference sequence). The V and J ends lost 3 bases and 5 bases respectively, with 13 bases between them. The CDR3 totals 14 residues. The CDR3 DNA reads TGTGCCAGCAGCTTCCCGGGACAATCTTATGGCTACACCTTC. Encoded protein: CASSFPGQSYGYTF.

This clone was counted only a few times. This chain links TRBV20-1 with TRBJ1-2; 12 positions agree with TRBD1. Germline CDR1 reads DFQATT; CDR2 reads SNEGSKA (reference sequence). The CDR3 extends over 17 amino acids. The V segment lost 3 bases and the J segment 2 bases; nucleotides outside the gene matches: 10. The CDR3, as DNA: TGCAGTGCTAGTCTGCGCGGGACAGGGGGCATGAACTATGGCTACACCTTC. It codes for CSASLRGTGGMNYGYTF.

This sequence joins TRBV3-1 (or the pseudogene TRBV3-2) and TRBJ1-3; TRBD1 is a possible D gene (5 bases). The CDR3 sequence is 16 residues long. Per the germline V gene, CDR1 is LGHDT and CDR2 is YNNKEL (reference sequence). The V and J ends lost 0 bases and 1 base respectively, with 10 bases between them. In nucleotides, the CDR3 is TGTGCCAGCAGCCAAGATTGGCCAGGGTCTGGAAACACCATATATTTT. The encoded protein is CASSQDWPGSGNTIYF.

V gene TRBV7-3 combines with J gene TRBJ2-2; TRBD1 agrees at 7 bases. This CDR3 has 15 residues. Trimming removed 8 bases from V and 7 bases from J; junction bases left unmatched: 13. Looked up from germline, CDR1 is SGHTA and CDR2 is FQGTGA. CDR3 loop: CASRIDRDSGGELFF. The CDR3 DNA reads TGTGCCAGCCGCATTGACAGGGATTCGGGCGGGGAGCTGTTTTTT.

Here the CDR3 reads CASSILQASINEQFF. The CDR3 DNA sequence: TGTGCCAGTAGTATTCTCCAGGCGAGCATCAATGAGCAGTTCTTC. V and J are TRBV19 and TRBJ2-1; no clear D. This CDR3 comprises 15 residues. V lost 3 bases to trimming and J lost 6 bases, with 15 bases between them. In germline, CDR1 is LNHDA, CDR2 SQIVND (reference sequence).

V usage is TRBV7-9 and J usage is TRBJ1-4; TRBD1 might be the D (6 bases). Trimming removed 6 bases from V and 5 bases from J, with 16 bases in between. The germline V gene has CDR1 SEHNR and CDR2 FQNEAQ (reference sequence). The CDR3 is 15 amino acids. CDR3 bases: TGTGCCAGCAGAATAACGGGGGGCGCGAATGAAAAACTGTTTTTT. Translation: CASRITGGANEKLFF.

This sequence joins TRBV18 and TRBJ2-2, with D unclear. The CDR3 sequence is 13 residues long. Trimming took off 4 bases at V and 2 bases at J, with 5 bases between the two ends. Germline CDR1 KGHSH, CDR2 LQKENI. CDR3 amino acids: CASSQTNTGELFF. For the CDR3, the DNA is TGTGCCAGCTCACAAACAAACACCGGGGAGCTGTTTTTT.

There are a few counts of this clone. The chain has TRBV5-1 and TRBJ1-1, with D hard to call. The germline gives CDR1 SGHRS, CDR2 YFSETQ. This CDR3 has 14 residues. V was clipped by 5 bases and J by 1 base, with 12 bases between them. The CDR3 nucleotides are TGCGCCAGCAGTAGTGGGGAGGGGAACACTGAAGCTTTCTTT. This gives the protein CASSSGEGNTEAFF.

The CDR3 DNA sequence: TGTGCCAGCAGCTTAGCGAGGGGGCCGGAGACCCAGTACTTC. Translating gives CASSLARGPETQYF. This chain connects TRBV7-9 to TRBJ2-5; 7 bases line up with TRBD1. The CDR3 spans 14 residues. Germline values: CDR1 SEHNR, CDR2 FQNEAQ (reference sequence). The ends lost 0 bases at V and 5 bases at J; junction bases unmatched: 3.

CDR3 sequence (DNA): TGCGCCAGCAGCTCGCACAGGGGACAAAAAGCTTTCTTT. Translated, it gives CASSSHRGQKAFF. The chain couples TRBV5-1 to TRBJ1-1, with 7 positions matching TRBD1. V gave up 3 bases and J gave up 9 bases; unmatched junction bases: 8. The CDR3 totals 13 residues. Germline V gives CDR1 SGHRS, CDR2 YFSETQ.

The chain is built from TRBV19 and TRBJ1-1; no clear D. The germline V gene has CDR1 LNHDA and CDR2 SQIVND (reference sequence). V lost 2 bases, J lost 3 bases, and 13 bases lay in between. The CDR3 covers 15 residues. The CDR3 sequence: CASSIWGAPDTEAFF. DNA of the CDR3: TGTGCCAGTAGTATATGGGGAGCCCCCGACACTGAAGCTTTCTTT.

V usage is TRBV29-1 and J usage is TRBJ1-2, with TRBD1 identical over 8 bases. The CDR3 has 11 amino acids. Germline-derived CDR1 and CDR2 are SQVTM and ANQGSEA. Trimming took 7 bases from V and 5 from J; bases not matched to a gene: 3. The CDR3 is CSGRTGYGYTF. The CDR3, as DNA: TGCAGCGGAAGGACAGGGTATGGCTACACCTTC.

Regarding this clone: The same CDR3 also results from other DNA sequences found in this sample. This chain connects TRBV5-1 to TRBJ2-7; 7 nucleotides align to TRBD2. The CDR3 runs 15 residues. Losses at the gene ends were 4 bases for V and 6 bases for J; bases not matched to a gene: 13. The germline V gene has CDR1 SGHRS and CDR2 YFSETQ. This CDR3 reads CASSPRGGGDSEQYF. CDR3 bases: TGCGCCAGCAGCCCACGGGGTGGGGGGGATTCCGAGCAGTACTTC.

This clone has just one count. This rearrangement joins TRBV11-1 to TRBJ2-2; TRBD2 might be the D (7 bases). Trimming took off 5 bases at V and 4 bases at J, with 11 bases between the two ends. The CDR3 length is 14 residues. The germline V gene encodes CDR1 SGHAT and CDR2 FQDESV (reference sequence). This CDR3 reads CASSRGGGTGELFF. The CDR3 DNA reads TGTGCCAGCAGCAGGGGGGGAGGCACCGGGGAGCTGTTTTTT.

The V gene is TRBV27, the J gene TRBJ1-1; possibly TRBD1 for D (5 bases). This CDR3 has 15 amino acids. Trimming cost V 2 bases and J 2 bases, with 12 bases left between them. The germline gives CDR1 MNHEY, CDR2 SMNVEV (reference sequence). The CDR3 DNA sequence: TGTGCCAGCAGTTTAGTATCTGGACACAACACTGAAGCTTTCTTT. It specifies CASSLVSGHNTEAFF.

The rearrangement links TRBV3-1 (or the pseudogene TRBV3-2) to TRBJ2-5; TRBD2 matches 12 bases. Germline V gives CDR1 LGHDT, CDR2 YNNKEL (reference sequence). The CDR3 length is 17 residues. V dropped 3 bases and J dropped 4; count of bases not matched to a gene: 9. As DNA, the CDR3 is TGTGCCAGCAGCCAGTACGGGACTAGCGGGTTGGGAGAGACCCAGTACTTC. Translating it yields CASSQYGTSGLGETQYF.

This sequence joins TRBV18 and TRBJ2-7, with D unclear. V lost 3 bases, J lost 1 base, and 7 bases lay in between. The CDR3 has 13 amino acids. Germline V gives CDR1 KGHSH, CDR2 LQKENI. CDR3 nucleotides: TGTGCCAGCTCACCGGTCGGGTCCTACGAGCAGTACTTC. Protein sequence: CASSPVGSYEQYF. The variable domain in full, completed from reference TRBV18 and TRBJ2-7, reads NAGVMQNPRHLVRRRGQEARLRCSPMKGHSHVYWYRQLPEEGLKFMVYLQKENIIDESGMPKERFSAEFPKEGPSILRIQQVVRGDSAAYFCASSPVGSYEQYFGPGTRLTVT.

This chain joins TRBV24-1 and TRBJ2-1, with D unclear. Germline lookup yields CDR1 KGHDR and CDR2 SFDVKD. The V end was cut by 3 bases, the J end by 8 bases, with 10 bases between. The CDR3 contains 13 residues. CDR3: CATSDERSDEQFF. The CDR3 DNA sequence: TGTGCCACCAGTGATGAACGGTCGGATGAGCAGTTCTTC.

The J gene is TRBJ1-5, the V gene TRBV18; D ambiguous. CDR3 length: 12 residues. In germline, CDR1 is KGHSH, CDR2 LQKENI. Trimming removed 4 bases at V and 5 bases at J, with 6 bases between. CDR3 protein: CASSLTDQPQHF. The CDR3 DNA is TGTGCCAGCTCACTAACAGATCAGCCCCAGCATTTT.

The J gene is TRBJ2-4, the V gene TRBV30; 9 bases agree with TRBD2. The germline gives CDR1 GTSNPN, CDR2 SVGIG (reference sequence). The CDR3 extends over 13 amino acids. V gave up 2 bases and J gave up 9 bases; unmatched junction bases: 5. This CDR3 reads CAWSNSGSTIQYF. CDR3 coding DNA: TGTGCCTGGAGTAATAGCGGGAGTACCATTCAGTACTTC.

In its sample, this clone was seen a few times. The chain is built from TRBV10-3 and TRBJ2-5; D is unclear. Germline values: CDR1 ENHRY, CDR2 SYGVKD. The germline V and J ends were trimmed by 5 bases and 5 bases, with 12 bases remaining between them. This CDR3 is 13 amino acids long. The CDR3, as DNA: TGTGCCATCAGTCCTGGCCCCGGGGAGACCCAGTACTTC. Encoded protein: CAISPGPGETQYF.

The gene calls are TRBV15 and TRBJ1-5; weak D call: TRBD1 (6 bases). Per the germline V gene, CDR1 is LNHNV and CDR2 is YYDKDF (reference sequence). V was clipped by 0 bases and J by 4 bases, with 13 bases between them. The CDR3 is 16 amino acids. Written as DNA, the CDR3 is TGTGCCACCAGCAGAGATAAGACAGGCTCGAATCAGCCCCAGCATTTT. It codes for CATSRDKTGSNQPQHF.

The V and J genes are TRBV6-5 and TRBJ1-1, with 11 positions matching TRBD1. Germline V lookup: CDR1 MNHEY, CDR2 SVGAGI. V trimming: 5 bases; J trimming: 4 bases; junction bases outside the gene matches: 6. The CDR3 is made up of 15 amino acids. The CDR3 nucleotides read TGTGCCAGCAGTAGCCCCGGGACAGGGGGCACTGAAGCTTTCTTT. Translated: CASSSPGTGGTEAFF.

This clone was counted a single time. The V gene is TRBV11-2, the J gene TRBJ2-1, with 9 bases matching TRBD2. With V trimmed by 0 bases and J by 6 bases, 6 bases remained unmatched. Germline CDR1 SGHAT, CDR2 FQNNGV. The CDR3 loop spans 16 amino acids. The CDR3 loop is CASSLERSGRPNEQFF. The CDR3 coding sequence is TGTGCCAGCAGCTTAGAAAGGAGCGGGAGGCCCAATGAGCAGTTCTTC.

The CDR3 DNA reads TGTGCCACCAGTGCGGCGGAGGATGATGAGACCCAGTACTTC. Its protein product is CATSAAEDDETQYF. This chain connects TRBV24-1 to TRBJ2-5, with D possibly matching TRBD2 (5 bases). Trimming cost V 5 bases and J 5 bases, with 14 bases left between them. This CDR3 has 14 amino acids. Germline V gene lookup returns CDR1 KGHDR and CDR2 SFDVKD.

The chain is built from TRBV18 and TRBJ2-1; TRBD2 matches at 13 bases. CDR1 is KGHSH and CDR2 is LQKENI in the germline V gene. This CDR3 spans 18 amino acids. The V segment lost 2 bases and the J segment 0 bases; nucleotides outside the gene matches: 4. The CDR3 sequence: CASSPRTSGGPSYNEQFF. The CDR3 region has the DNA TGTGCCAGCTCACCAAGGACTAGCGGGGGCCCCTCCTACAATGAGCAGTTCTTC.